The 24 T cell receptor beta chains in this list originate from one sample, sequenced in a study of blood T cell repertoires in COVID-19. Sequencing used immunoSEQ multiplex PCR; TCRdb keeps in-frame clones, though not all of them. In the table there are roughly 260,000 clones, under 90% of which are singletons. Sequences were obtained from peripheral blood. These TCRs come from a woman aged 18-35 years with acute or convalescent COVID-19.

This clone was picked up a small number of times. The V gene is TRBV4-3, the J gene TRBJ1-2; TRBD1 might be the D (6 bases). The CDR3 totals 14 residues. Looked up from germline, CDR1 is LGHNA and CDR2 is YSLEER. The ends were cut back, 5 bases at V and 9 bases at J, with 19 bases in the middle. CDR3 DNA: TGCGCCAGCAGCTCACAGGGCCCTTATAATCGCTACACCTTC. Protein: CASSSQGPYNRYTF.

The V call is TRBV6-2 or TRBV6-3, the J call TRBJ2-7; 14 bases are a match to TRBD2. With 6 bases clipped from V and 3 bases from J, the junction kept 4 bases outside the gene matches. The V gene's germline CDR1 is MNHEY and CDR2 SVGEGT. The CDR3 has 15 residues. Written as DNA, the CDR3 is TGTGCCAGCAGCTCGGGACTAGCGGGGGACTACGAGCAGTACTTC. Translating it yields CASSSGLAGDYEQYF.

The chain uses TRBV19 and TRBJ1-6; D not certain. The V and J ends lost 4 bases and 7 bases respectively, with 14 bases between them. This CDR3 spans 15 amino acids. Germline V lookup: CDR1 LNHDA, CDR2 SQIVND (reference sequence). The CDR3 DNA sequence: TGTGCCAGTAGTACGGGAGGGTTAGTGAATTCACCCCTCCACTTT. It codes for CASSTGGLVNSPLHF.

The rearrangement uses TRBV4-3 and TRBJ1-4; 7 nucleotides match TRBD1. Germline values: CDR1 LGHNA, CDR2 YSLEER. V lost 0 bases, J lost 0 bases, and 7 bases stayed unmatched. The CDR3 is 18 residues long. CDR3 protein: CASSQEPGGTSTNEKLFF. In DNA form, the CDR3 reads TGCGCCAGCAGCCAAGAACCAGGGGGAACTTCAACTAATGAAAAACTGTTTTTT.

This chain uses TRBV5-4 with TRBJ1-1; 10 bases are shared with TRBD1. Trimming cost V 4 bases and J 2 bases; bases outside gene matches: 5. Germline CDR1 reads SGHNT; CDR2 reads YYREEE (reference sequence). The CDR3 is 15 amino acids. CDR3 sequence reads: CASSTGQGGNTEAFF. CDR3 DNA: TGTGCCAGCAGCACTGGACAGGGGGGAAACACTGAAGCTTTCTTT.

The chain joins TRBV28 to TRBJ2-1; a possible D gene is TRBD1 (5 bases). V dropped 8 bases and J dropped 8 bases, with 22 bases sitting between them. Germline-derived CDR1 and CDR2 are MDHEN and SYDVKM. This CDR3 contains 15 residues. CDR3 DNA: TGTGCCAGCGGGTGGACAAGCAAGGTTTGGGATGAGCAGTTCTTC. Its protein is CASGWTSKVWDEQFF.

This clone was seen just once. The chain couples TRBV7-3 to TRBJ2-1; tentative D call: TRBD2 (6 bases). The V end lost 2 bases, the J end lost 5 bases, and 13 bases lay between the germline ends. CDR1 SGHTA and CDR2 FQGTGA come from the germline V gene. The CDR3 has 15 residues. Written as DNA, the CDR3 is TGTGCCAGCAGCTTATTCGGGACTGCAAACAATGAGCAGTTCTTC. Its protein product is CASSLFGTANNEQFF.

This chain links TRBV9 with TRBJ1-1; D gene unclear. Germline V gene data show CDR1 as SGDLS and CDR2 as YYNGEE. This CDR3 has 16 amino acids. Trimming pared 0 bases from V and 0 bases from J, leaving 12 bases between. The CDR3 is CASSVAPGIMNTEAFF. The DNA of the CDR3 is TGTGCCAGCAGCGTAGCTCCGGGAATCATGAACACTGAAGCTTTCTTT.

The V and J genes are TRBV7-2 and TRBJ2-3, with a possible D match to TRBD2 (6 bases). The CDR3 totals 16 residues. CDR1 and CDR2 (germline): SGHTA, FQGNSA. V lost 6 bases and J 11 bases, leaving 27 bases between the germline ends. The CDR3 spells CASSPPWAEEGLKQYF. The CDR3 DNA reads TGTGCCAGCAGTCCCCCTTGGGCTGAGGAGGGACTTAAGCAGTATTTT. The entire variable domain, with the rest obtained from reference TRBV7-2 and TRBJ2-3, is as follows: GAGVSQSPSNKVTEKGKDVELRCDPISGHTALYWYRQSLGQGLEFLIYFQGNSAPDKSGLPSDRFSAERTGGSVSTLTIQRTQQEDSAVYLCASSPPWAEEGLKQYFGPGTRLTVL.

V usage is TRBV3-1 (or the pseudogene TRBV3-2) and J usage is TRBJ2-5, with TRBD2 as a possible D gene (5 bases). Germline V gives CDR1 LGHDT, CDR2 YNNKEL (reference sequence). This CDR3 is 13 amino acids long. V lost 3 bases and J 5 bases, leaving 10 bases between the germline ends. The chain's CDR3 is CASSHPPGETQYF. DNA for the CDR3: TGTGCCAGCAGCCATCCCCCGGGGGAGACCCAGTACTTC.

The chain combines TRBV5-1 with TRBJ2-1, with TRBD2 identical over 13 bases. V dropped 3 bases and J dropped 9; count of bases not matched to a gene: 18. CDR3 size: 19 residues. CDR1 and CDR2 from the germline V gene are SGHRS and YFSETQ. This CDR3 reads CASSSGTSGIRQGSSEQFF. The DNA of the CDR3 is TGCGCCAGCAGCTCCGGGACTAGCGGGATCCGCCAGGGTAGTAGTGAGCAGTTCTTC.

V usage is TRBV5-1 and J usage is TRBJ2-1; TRBD1 agrees at 11 bases. Trimming at V came to 2 bases and at J to 10 bases, leaving 5 bases not matched to a gene. The CDR3 contains 14 residues. From germline, CDR1 is SGHRS and CDR2 YFSETQ. The CDR3 DNA reads TGCGCCAGCAGCTTCACGGGACAGGGGGACGAGCAGTTCTTC. Amino acids: CASSFTGQGDEQFF.

The chain carries TRBV24-1 and TRBJ2-2; TRBD2 matches 10 bases. V lost 1 base to trimming and J lost 0 bases; unmatched junction nucleotides: 7. CDR1 and CDR2 from the germline V gene are KGHDR and SFDVKD. This CDR3 comprises 19 residues. CDR3 sequence (DNA): TGTGCCACCAGTGATTTCAAAGGACTAGCGGTTACGAACACCGGGGAGCTGTTTTTT. Its translation is CATSDFKGLAVTNTGELFF.

The chain has TRBV20-1 and TRBJ2-1, with 8 nucleotides matching TRBD2. After removal of 3 bases from V and 5 bases from J, the junction contained 6 bases not matched to a gene. Germline V gene sequence: CDR1 DFQATT, CDR2 SNEGSKA (reference sequence). The CDR3 is 14 residues long. CDR3 sequence reads: CSASNQREHNEQFF. In DNA form, the CDR3 reads TGCAGTGCTAGTAACCAGCGGGAGCACAATGAGCAGTTCTTC.

This clone was counted between two and nine times. Different DNA sequences within this sample yield the same CDR3. The genes are TRBV30 and TRBJ1-1, with D perhaps matching TRBD1 (6 bases). The V end lost 5 bases, the J end lost 0 bases, and 10 bases lay between the germline ends. Germline V lookup: CDR1 GTSNPN, CDR2 SVGIG (reference sequence). This CDR3 region has 13 residues. The CDR3 is CAWRTGLNTEAFF. The CDR3 coding sequence is TGTGCCTGGCGAACAGGGTTGAACACTGAAGCTTTCTTT.

The gene calls are TRBV19 and TRBJ1-2; D is ambiguous. The ends were cut back, 0 bases at V and 4 bases at J, with 12 bases in the middle. The CDR3 length is 15 residues. The V gene's germline CDR1 is LNHDA and CDR2 SQIVND (reference sequence). The CDR3 loop is CASSIDGIRGYGYTF. In nucleotides, the CDR3 is TGTGCCAGTAGTATAGATGGGATACGGGGCTATGGCTACACCTTC.

The rearrangement uses TRBV18 and TRBJ1-3; TRBD1 matches 8 bases. Germline V gene sequence: CDR1 KGHSH, CDR2 LQKENI. The CDR3 covers 18 residues. The V and J ends lost 3 bases and 1 base, in that order; junction bases with no gene match: 11. CDR3 amino acids: CASSPLGQGPSSGNTIYF. The CDR3 region has the DNA TGTGCCAGCTCACCTCTAGGACAGGGACCTTCTTCTGGAAACACCATATATTTT. The entire variable domain, with the rest obtained from reference TRBV18 and TRBJ1-3, is as follows: NAGVMQNPRHLVRRRGQEARLRCSPMKGHSHVYWYRQLPEEGLKFMVYLQKENIIDESGMPKERFSAEFPKEGPSILRIQQVVRGDSAAYFCASSPLGQGPSSGNTIYFGEGSWLTVV.

This clone is a singleton in its sample. The rearrangement joins TRBV10-1 to TRBJ2-2, with D tentatively TRBD1 (5 bases). Germline values: CDR1 WNHNN, CDR2 SYGVQD (reference sequence). The CDR3 sequence is 12 residues long. Trimming stripped 6 bases from V and 8 bases from J, with 10 bases between. CDR3 DNA sequence: TGCGCCAGCAGGGAACGACAGGGGGAGCTGTTTTTT. Amino acids: CASRERQGELFF.

The chain employs TRBV5-4 and TRBJ2-1, with D perhaps TRBD2 (6 bases). The V gene's germline CDR1 is SGHNT and CDR2 YYREEE (reference sequence). The V end lost 1 base, the J end lost 0 bases, and 11 bases lay between the germline ends. This CDR3 is 16 amino acids long. CDR3 in amino acids: CASSLFRGASYNEQFF. For the CDR3, the DNA is TGTGCCAGCAGCTTGTTTCGCGGGGCCTCCTACAATGAGCAGTTCTTC. The whole variable domain, filled in from reference TRBV5-4 and TRBJ2-1, reads ETGVTQSPTHLIKTRGQQVTLRCSSQSGHNTVSWYQQALGQGPQFIFQYYREEENGRGNFPPRFSGLQFPNYSSELNVNALELDDSALYLCASSLFRGASYNEQFFGPGTRLTVL.

J is TRBJ2-1 and V is TRBV15, with 11 bases identical to TRBD2. The CDR3 covers 14 residues. The germline V gene encodes CDR1 LNHNV and CDR2 YYDKDF (reference sequence). J was trimmed by 7 bases and V by 8 bases; bases with no gene match: 7. CDR3 bases: TGTGCCACCGTCGTAGCGGGAGGGCAGAATGAGCAGTTCTTC. Translated, it gives CATVVAGGQNEQFF.

The chain joins TRBV18 to TRBJ2-3; 10 nucleotides agree with TRBD2. There are 15 residues in the CDR3. The germline V gene has CDR1 KGHSH and CDR2 LQKENI. V lost 3 bases and J lost 5; bases outside the gene matches: 5. The CDR3 loop reads CASSPASGREDTQYF. The CDR3 nucleotides read TGTGCCAGCTCACCGGCTAGCGGGAGAGAAGATACGCAGTATTTT.

The V call is TRBV10-3, the J call TRBJ2-7; 7 positions agree with TRBD2. The germline CDR1 and CDR2 sequences are ENHRY and SYGVKD. CDR3 length: 14 amino acids. The V and J ends lost 10 bases and 0 bases, in that order; junction bases with no gene match: 9. The CDR3 is CATQRDPSSYEQYF. CDR3 bases: TGTGCCACTCAGCGGGACCCGAGCTCCTACGAGCAGTACTTC.

The gene calls are TRBV28 and TRBJ1-6, with TRBD1 identical over 7 bases. Trimming took 6 bases from V and 7 from J; bases not matched to a gene: 12. Germline lookup yields CDR1 MDHEN and CDR2 SYDVKM. The CDR3 contains 16 residues. The CDR3 nucleotides are TGTGCCAGCAGCTCCAGACAGGGAGGCCACAATTCACCCCTCCACTTT. This sequence encodes CASSSRQGGHNSPLHF.

The chain couples TRBV28 to TRBJ2-5; tentatively, D is TRBD1 (5 bases). The CDR3 totals 19 residues. Deletions cut 0 bases from V and 5 bases from J, with 25 bases between. Per the germline V gene, CDR1 is MDHEN and CDR2 is SYDVKM. CDR3 sequence: CASSLWVGRTVENRETQYF. The CDR3, as DNA: TGTGCCAGCAGTTTATGGGTGGGCAGAACGGTTGAGAACAGGGAGACCCAGTACTTC. Combining the CDR3 with reference TRBV28 and TRBJ2-5 gives the whole variable domain DVKVTQSSRYLVKRTGEKVFLECVQDMDHENMFWYRQDPGLGLRLIYFSYDVKMKEKGDIPEGYSVSREKKERFSLILESASTNQTSMYLCASSLWVGRTVENRETQYFGPGTRLLVL.